The 28 T cell receptor beta chains below come from one sample, sequenced in a study of T cell repertoires in cytomegalovirus infection. TCRdb redid the calling of the reads with MiXCR, one entry per CDR3 protein. The sample contains some 560,000 distinct CDR3 sequences, approximately 40% of which appear only once. These receptors' antigens are unknown. The sequencing here drew on cultured PBMCs, taken from culture after CMV antigen stimulation. The receptors stem from a human donor in good health (CMV status not recorded). Some clones in this sample may be carry-over from other donors' samples.

The V call is TRBV6-2 or TRBV6-3, the J call TRBJ2-5, with D hard to call. The germline CDR1 and CDR2 sequences are MNHEY and SVGEGT. This CDR3 region has 14 residues. With 4 bases removed from V and 3 bases from J, the gap between germline ends came to 12 bases. The DNA of the CDR3 is TGTGCCAGCAGTTTGCGGACGGCCAAAGAGACCCAGTACTTC. Translated, it gives CASSLRTAKETQYF.

A few counts support this clonotype. The V and J genes are TRBV11-2 and TRBJ2-3; TRBD1 or TRBD2 may be the D gene (5 bases each). Trimming stripped 4 bases from V and 4 bases from J, with 18 bases between. From germline, CDR1 is SGHAT and CDR2 FQNNGV. This CDR3 is built from 16 residues. The CDR3 DNA sequence: TGTGCCAGCAGCTCGTACCCGGGACCCCGCGCAGATACGCAGTATTTT. Its protein product is CASSSYPGPRADTQYF.

The chain links TRBV12-3 or TRBV12-4 to TRBJ2-1, with 12 bases lining up with TRBD2. Trimming cost V 5 bases and J 9 bases; bases outside gene matches: 8. CDR3 size: 15 residues. DNA of the CDR3: TGTGCCAGCAGTGAAACAAGACTAGCGGGAGTTGAGCAGTTCTTC. It is translated as CASSETRLAGVEQFF.

This clonotype showed up just a few times. The chain carries TRBV7-2 and TRBJ2-7; TRBD2 matches at 9 bases. This CDR3 is built from 16 residues. With V trimmed by 1 base and J by 4 bases, 8 bases remained unmatched. Germline V CDR1 and CDR2: SGHTA, FQGNSA. The CDR3 loop reads CASSLGASGTDYEQYF. The CDR3 nucleotides are TGTGCCAGCAGCTTAGGGGCTAGCGGGACCGATTACGAGCAGTACTTC.

This chain's CDR3 is CSARVGGGAGYGYTF. CDR3 DNA: TGCAGTGCTAGAGTGGGCGGGGGGGCCGGCTATGGCTACACCTTC. The rearrangement links TRBV20-1 to TRBJ1-2, with D possibly matching TRBD1 (6 bases). The germline CDR1 and CDR2 sequences are DFQATT and SNEGSKA (reference sequence). Trimming took 1 base from V and 4 from J, leaving 16 bases between them. This CDR3 has 15 residues.

This sequence joins TRBV12-3 or TRBV12-4 and TRBJ2-1; D possibly matches TRBD1 or TRBD2 (6 bases each). Trimming removed 7 bases at V and 5 bases at J, with 18 bases between. The CDR3 covers 15 residues. CDR3 bases: TGTGCCAGCACCTCCCGGGGGCTCGCAAACAATGAGCAGTTCTTC. Protein product: CASTSRGLANNEQFF.

The chain has TRBV12-5 and TRBJ1-5; TRBD1 matches at 8 bases. From germline, CDR1 is LGHNT and CDR2 FRNRAP. This CDR3 is 14 amino acids long. The trim removed 5 bases at V and 6 bases at J, leaving 6 bases unmatched. The CDR3 sequence is CASGRTGGGQPQHF. The CDR3 DNA is TGTGCTAGTGGTCGAACAGGGGGAGGTCAGCCCCAGCATTTT.

This clonotype was recorded a few times. This chain uses TRBV6-5 with TRBJ2-1; no reliable D call. The germline V gene has CDR1 MNHEY and CDR2 SVGAGI. Between the trimmed V and J ends, which lost 5 bases and 6 bases, there was a span of 11 bases. The CDR3 has 13 residues. Written as DNA, the CDR3 is TGTGCCAGCAGTCGTGATTGGGGCAATGAGCAGTTCTTC. Amino acid sequence: CASSRDWGNEQFF.

A few counts support this clonotype. The chain uses TRBV7-2 and TRBJ2-3; D is possibly TRBD1 (6 bases). The germline gives CDR1 SGHTA, CDR2 FQGNSA. V was shortened by 7 bases and J by 3 bases, with 17 bases between the two germline ends. The length of the CDR3 is 15 residues. The CDR3 bases are TGTGCCAGCACCCTAGGGTGGGGGCCGACAGATACGCAGTATTTT. Its translation: CASTLGWGPTDTQYF.

This chain connects TRBV11-1 to TRBJ2-1, with D perhaps TRBD1 or TRBD2 (5 bases each). The V gene's germline CDR1 is SGHAT and CDR2 FQDESV (reference sequence). Deletions cut 2 bases from V and 5 bases from J, with 22 bases between. The CDR3 length is 18 residues. CDR3 bases: TGTGCCAGCAGCTTATTCGCCCGAGCCCTAGGGACGGACAATGAGCAGTTCTTC. It yields the protein CASSLFARALGTDNEQFF.

The chain joins TRBV2 to TRBJ2-5, with TRBD2 matching over 13 bases. Germline CDR1 is SNHLY and CDR2 is FYNNEI. The CDR3 runs 15 residues. V gave up 6 bases and J gave up 5 bases; unmatched junction bases: 6. The CDR3 sequence: CASSRLAGGTETQYF. The CDR3 DNA sequence: TGTGCCAGCAGCAGACTAGCGGGGGGTACGGAGACCCAGTACTTC.

V is TRBV6-8 and J is TRBJ1-5; 7 positions agree with TRBD1. Losses at the gene ends were 6 bases for V and 9 bases for J; bases not matched to a gene: 17. The CDR3 covers 16 residues. The germline CDR1 and CDR2 sequences are MNHGY and SAAAGT. CDR3 nucleotides: TGTGCCAGCAGCCCTCCTGGACAGGTGGGGGTGACGCCCCAGCATTTT. As protein: CASSPPGQVGVTPQHF.

This clonotype was seen a few times. V and J are TRBV3-1 and TRBJ1-2; D is unclear. The V gene lost 6 bases and the J gene lost 8 bases, with 16 bases spanning the gap. Germline CDR1 LGHDT, CDR2 YNNKEL (reference sequence). The CDR3 covers 13 residues. The CDR3 reads CASSPYDQGGYTF. CDR3 in DNA: TGTGCCAGCAGTCCTTACGATCAAGGGGGCTACACCTTC. The complete variable domain, with remaining parts taken from reference TRBV3-1 and TRBJ1-2, reads DTAVSQTPKYLVTQMGNDKSIKCEQNLGHDTMYWYKQDSKKFLKIMFSYNNKELIINETVPNRFSPKSPDKAHLNLHINSLELGDSAVYFCASSPYDQGGYTFGSGTRLTVV.

The chain joins TRBV6-6 to TRBJ2-1; 7 nucleotides match TRBD2. CDR1 MNHNY and CDR2 SVGAGI come from the germline V gene (reference sequence). There are 15 residues in the CDR3. V was pared by 0 bases and J by 5 bases, with 4 bases of the junction left unmatched. CDR3 protein: CASSYSMGGNNEQFF. CDR3 DNA: TGTGCCAGCAGTTACTCGATGGGAGGGAACAATGAGCAGTTCTTC.

This clonotype was observed at least ten times. The J gene is TRBJ2-6, the V gene TRBV7-8, with 8 bases lining up with TRBD1. The CDR3 contains 20 residues. CDR1 is SGHVS, CDR2 FQNEAQ, per germline. Losses at the gene ends were 5 bases for V and 4 bases for J; bases not matched to a gene: 19. CDR3 region: CASSAGEMWDRLGGANVLTF. In DNA form, the CDR3 reads TGTGCCAGCAGCGCGGGCGAGATGTGGGACAGGCTTGGCGGGGCCAACGTCCTGACTTTC.

The chain is built from TRBV14 and TRBJ2-5, with D maybe TRBD1 (6 bases). The germline V gene has CDR1 SGHDN and CDR2 FVKESK. The CDR3 covers 15 residues. V was trimmed by 4 bases and J by 4 bases, leaving 16 bases between them. The CDR3 reads CASSLPPQGIETQYF. DNA for the CDR3: TGTGCCAGCAGCCTTCCACCACAGGGTATAGAGACCCAGTACTTC. The full variable domain, rest sourced from reference TRBV14 and TRBJ2-5, is EAGVTQFPSHSVIEKGQTVTLRCDPISGHDNLYWYRRVMGKEIKFLLHFVKESKQDESGMPNNRFLAERTGGTYSTLKVQPAELEDSGVYFCASSLPPQGIETQYFGPGTRLLVL.

Of note for this clonotype: It may be a read error: a sequence one base away is much more abundant. This chain links TRBV7-8 with TRBJ1-1; D call uncertain. This CDR3 is 13 amino acids long. Germline V gene data show CDR1 as SGHVS and CDR2 as FQNEAQ. Deletions cut 5 bases from V and 1 base from J, with 8 bases between. This CDR3 reads CASSTDGNTEAFF. The CDR3 DNA reads TGTGCCAGCAGCACGGACGGGAACACTGAAGCTTTCTTT.

The count of this clonotype is one. The chain is built from TRBV10-3 and TRBJ2-3; D is possibly TRBD1 (5 bases). Germline CDR1 reads ENHRY; CDR2 reads SYGVKD. Trimming stripped 8 bases from V and 5 bases from J, with 14 bases between. The CDR3 length is 13 residues. In DNA form, the CDR3 reads TGTGCCATCGGGGCACAGTCGGGAGATACGCAGTATTTT. The encoded protein is CAIGAQSGDTQYF.

The chain employs TRBV4-2 and TRBJ1-5; no clear D. The CDR3 extends over 15 amino acids. CDR1 and CDR2 from the germline V gene are LGHNA and YNFKEQ. Trimming removed 3 bases from V and 0 bases from J, with 9 bases in between. The CDR3 bases are TGTGCCAGCAGCCAGACAACAAATAGCAATCAGCCCCAGCATTTT. It codes for CASSQTTNSNQPQHF.

The V gene is TRBV12-3 or TRBV12-4, the J gene TRBJ1-2; D call uncertain. Trimming took 5 bases from V and 4 from J, leaving 11 bases between them. The CDR3 is made up of 13 amino acids. The DNA for the CDR3 is TGTGCCAGCAGTCCGGACCCACTCTATGGCTACACCTTC. This codes for CASSPDPLYGYTF.

This chain links TRBV12-3 or TRBV12-4 with TRBJ2-1, with 8 bases aligning to TRBD1. After removal of 3 bases from V and 2 bases from J, the junction contained 6 bases not matched to a gene. This CDR3 spans 16 amino acids. The CDR3 coding sequence is TGTGCCAGCAGTTTGGATTCGGACAGGGCCTACAATGAGCAGTTCTTC. This encodes CASSLDSDRAYNEQFF.

V and J are TRBV12-3 or TRBV12-4 and TRBJ2-2; D not certain. The CDR3 loop spans 13 amino acids. Deletions cut 3 bases from V and 6 bases from J, with 8 bases between. The CDR3 nucleotides are TGTGCCAGCAGTTTCACCCCCGCCGGGGAGCTGTTTTTT. Translated, it gives CASSFTPAGELFF.

The rearrangement uses TRBV4-1 and TRBJ2-7, with 11 bases aligning to TRBD1. CDR3 size: 14 residues. The V and J ends lost 3 bases and 4 bases, in that order; junction bases with no gene match: 2. Germline V gene data show CDR1 as MGHRA and CDR2 as YSYEKL. This CDR3 reads CASSHGQGAYEQYF. CDR3 bases: TGCGCCAGCAGCCATGGACAGGGGGCATACGAGCAGTACTTC.

As DNA, the CDR3 is TGTGCCAGTAGTGGCAGGGCTGCCTACAATGAGCAGTTCTTC. Protein product: CASSGRAAYNEQFF. The rearrangement joins TRBV19 to TRBJ2-1; possible D gene TRBD1, 5 bases. CDR1 and CDR2 from the germline V gene are LNHDA and SQIVND (reference sequence). Trimming removed 5 bases from V and 2 bases from J, with 10 bases in between. This CDR3 contains 14 residues.

The genes are TRBV7-8 and TRBJ2-1, with 7 bases lining up with TRBD2. This CDR3 comprises 14 residues. J lost 4 bases, V lost 5 bases, and 5 bases had no gene match. In germline, CDR1 is SGHVS, CDR2 FQNEAQ. The CDR3 region is CASSQSGAYNEQFF. The CDR3 bases are TGTGCCAGCAGCCAAAGCGGGGCGTACAATGAGCAGTTCTTC. The entire variable domain, with the rest obtained from reference TRBV7-8 and TRBJ2-1, is as follows: GAGVSQSPRYKVAKRGQDVALRCDPISGHVSLFWYQQALGQGPEFLTYFQNEAQLDKSGLPSDRFFAERPEGSVSTLKIQRTQQEDSAVYLCASSQSGAYNEQFFGPGTRLTVL.

This clonotype was seen ten or more times. The CDR3 DNA reads as TGTGCCAGCAGCCTCGAATTTGCAGATACGCAGTATTTT. This codes for CASSLEFADTQYF. This chain joins TRBV7-8 and TRBJ2-3; D not certain. The CDR3 runs 13 residues. Trimming shortened V by 5 bases and J by 4 bases, and 10 bases separated the two germline ends. In germline, CDR1 is SGHVS, CDR2 FQNEAQ.

This clonotype turned up a few times. The chain is built from TRBV7-2 and TRBJ2-3, with D tentatively TRBD2 (6 bases). The CDR3 loop spans 14 amino acids. V lost 5 bases and J 2 bases, leaving 11 bases between the germline ends. Germline V gene sequence: CDR1 SGHTA, CDR2 FQGNSA. CDR3 nucleotide sequence: TGTGCCAGCAGCCTCAGGACTATCACAGATACGCAGTATTTT. Residues: CASSLRTITDTQYF.

This rearrangement joins TRBV6-5 to TRBJ2-3, with 10 bases aligning to TRBD2. J was trimmed by 5 bases and V by 5 bases; bases with no gene match: 7. The germline V gene encodes CDR1 MNHEY and CDR2 SVGAGI. The CDR3 covers 15 residues. The CDR3 loop reads CASSQRGGPRDTQYF. Here the CDR3 DNA reads TGTGCCAGCAGTCAGCGGGGGGGCCCAAGAGATACGCAGTATTTT.